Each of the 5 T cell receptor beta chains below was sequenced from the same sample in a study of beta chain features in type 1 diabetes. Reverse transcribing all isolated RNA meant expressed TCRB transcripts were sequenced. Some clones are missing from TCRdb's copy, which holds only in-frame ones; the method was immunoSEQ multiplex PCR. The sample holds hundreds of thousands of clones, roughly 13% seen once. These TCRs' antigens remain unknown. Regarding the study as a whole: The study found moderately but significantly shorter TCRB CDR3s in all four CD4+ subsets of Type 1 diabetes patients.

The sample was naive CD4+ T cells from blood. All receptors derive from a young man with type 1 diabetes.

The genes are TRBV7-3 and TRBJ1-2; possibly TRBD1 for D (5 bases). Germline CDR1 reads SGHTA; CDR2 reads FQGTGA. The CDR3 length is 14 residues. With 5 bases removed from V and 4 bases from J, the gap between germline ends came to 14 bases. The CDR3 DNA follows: TGTGCCAGCAGCCCCTATGGGGGGGTCTATGGCTACACCTTC. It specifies CASSPYGGVYGYTF.

CDR3 protein: CASRTQGLSNSPLHF. The CDR3 region has the DNA TGTGCCAGCAGAACACAGGGGCTTTCAAATTCACCCCTCCACTTT. This rearrangement joins TRBV6-5 to TRBJ1-6; the match to TRBD1 covers 7 bases. In germline, CDR1 is MNHEY, CDR2 SVGAGI. With V trimmed by 6 bases and J by 7 bases, 9 bases remained unmatched. This CDR3 has 15 residues.

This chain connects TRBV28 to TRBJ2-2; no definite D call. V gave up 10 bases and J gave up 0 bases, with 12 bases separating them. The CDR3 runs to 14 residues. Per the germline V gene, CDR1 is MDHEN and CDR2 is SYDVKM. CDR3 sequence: CATPSPANTGELFF. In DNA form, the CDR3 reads TGTGCCACCCCCTCGCCGGCGAACACCGGGGAGCTGTTTTTT.

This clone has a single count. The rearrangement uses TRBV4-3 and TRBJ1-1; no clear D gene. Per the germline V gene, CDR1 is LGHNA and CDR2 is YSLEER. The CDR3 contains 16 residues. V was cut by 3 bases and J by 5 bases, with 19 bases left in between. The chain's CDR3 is CASSQRGGGRATEAFF. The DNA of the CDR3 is TGCGCCAGCAGCCAGCGAGGAGGAGGGAGGGCGACTGAAGCTTTCTTT.

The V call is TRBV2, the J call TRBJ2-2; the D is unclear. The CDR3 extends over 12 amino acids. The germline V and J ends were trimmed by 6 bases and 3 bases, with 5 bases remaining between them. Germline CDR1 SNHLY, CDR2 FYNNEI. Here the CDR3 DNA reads TGTGCCAGCAGGGAGTACACCGGGGAGCTGTTTTTT. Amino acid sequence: CASREYTGELFF.